The following is a T cell receptor (beta chain) sequence with its context. The CDR3 has 16 amino acids. The germline gives CDR1 KGHDR, CDR2 SFDVKD. The V and J ends lost 4 bases and 2 bases, in that order; junction bases with no gene match: 3. The sample originates from a study of blood T cell repertoires in COVID-19. About the research overall: Samples taken during acute and convalescent COVID-19 were collected in the United States, Italy and Spain.

Generated by immunoSEQ multiplex PCR, the TCRdb table keeps only in-frame clones and is missing some. The sample consists of more than 60,000 clones, 75% to 90% of them appearing once. The chain employs TRBV24-1 and TRBJ1-3, with 11 bases that match TRBD1. The clonotype comes from a man at least 80 years old with COVID-19, enrolled during active disease. The sample taken for sequencing was peripheral blood. The CDR3 sequence: CATSDGTGGTGNTIYF. Here the CDR3 DNA reads TGTGCCACCAGTGACGGGACAGGGGGGACTGGAAACACCATATATTTT.